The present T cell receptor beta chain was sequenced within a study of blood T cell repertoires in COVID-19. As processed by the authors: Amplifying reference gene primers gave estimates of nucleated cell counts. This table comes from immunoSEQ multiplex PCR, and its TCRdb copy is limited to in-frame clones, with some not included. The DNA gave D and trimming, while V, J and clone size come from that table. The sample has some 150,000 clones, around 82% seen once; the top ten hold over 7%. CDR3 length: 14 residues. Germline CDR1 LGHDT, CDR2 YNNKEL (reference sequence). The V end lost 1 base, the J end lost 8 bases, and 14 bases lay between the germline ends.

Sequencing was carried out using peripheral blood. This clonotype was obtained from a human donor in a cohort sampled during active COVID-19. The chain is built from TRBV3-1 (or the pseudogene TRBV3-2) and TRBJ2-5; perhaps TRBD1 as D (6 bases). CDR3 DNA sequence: TGTGCCAGCAGCCAAGGCGCAGGGGCGTTTACCCAGTACTTC. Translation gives CASSQGAGAFTQYF.